This TCR beta chain appears in the sequencing data of a study of CD8+ T cells in alopecia areata listed by TCRdb under 2018. About the study as a whole: High-throughput TCRbeta sequencing was used to examine T cell clonal expansion in alopecia areata in both the C3H/HeJ mouse model and human patients. On the human side, TCRbeta sequencing was run on scalp tissue and on sorted CD4+ and CD8+ peripheral blood T cells from healthy controls and from alopecia areata patients with either patchy or totalis/universalis disease. Clonality in the scalp was compared among normal scalp (n=4), patchy alopecia areata scalp (n=8), and alopecia totalis/universalis scalp (n=8). RNA was obtained with the PAXgene miRNA kit for fixed scalp, the miRNeasy kit for PBMCs, and the RNeasy kit for mouse skin. immunoSEQ multiplex PCR using 35 Vbeta forward primers and 13 Jbeta reverse primers was used to amplify TCRbeta CDR3 regions. Study-level results and caveats: TCR sequences shared between patients were less clear than in mice, possibly partly because of HLA diversity in the patient population. Scalp TCR repertoire analysis is complicated because resident alphabeta T cells in normal human skin are also sequenced, whereas mouse skin is dominated by gammadelta T cells. Higher clonality and more expanded CD8+ clones were observed in lesional scalp than in normal scalp, particularly in alopecia totalis/universalis, a finding suggestive of antigenic drive.

Reading from cysteine to phenylalanine, the CDR3 counts 14 amino acids. The DNA shown is the 42-base CDR3, in frame from base 1. Based on the germline V gene, the CDR1 and CDR2 sequences are MNHNS and SASEGT. After PBMCs were isolated by density centrifugation and stained for CD3, CD4 and CD8, a FACSAria was used to sort CD4+ and CD8+ T cells. Scalp biopsies and blood samples were provided by unaffected controls. Comment on this clone: The antigen it binds to is not known. Base qualities are not at hand, and no much larger clone is one base apart.

Libraries were prepared through the immunoSEQ multiplex PCR assay. RNA was extracted from all samples and reverse transcribed into cDNA as template for TCR sequencing. First-strand cDNA was synthesized with SuperScript III using a 2:1 mix of oligo-dT and random hexamers. A synthetic immune receptor repertoire was used to measure amplification bias, and any remaining bias was corrected computationally. As for the original processing: Raw reads were preprocessed for error removal, and CDR3 was defined according to IMGT conventions as running from the conserved cysteine to phenylalanine. To get clonality, Shannon entropy was normalized by log2 of the number of productive unique TCRs and the result was subtracted from 1. Scalp TCRbeta sequences were cross-referenced with sorted blood CD4 and CD8 repertoires so that the CD4 or CD8 identity of scalp clones could be inferred. The source is immuneACCESS, and TCRdb retained only in-frame sequences with V and J called. Part of the clones is not carried over; for the studies checked, unresolved V genes explain less than half of this, and the remainder is unexplained. From that table come the V and J calls and clone size; the DNA was used to work out D and trimming. Recorded for this sample are roughly 200,000 clones; 56% of them occurred a single time. Around 5% of the sample belongs to the ten largest clones.

This TCR was sampled from a human donor in good health. Sequencing used CD8+ T cells sorted from blood. Rearrangement joined TRBV6-1 to TRBJ2-5; D gene: possibly TRBD2, on 5 matching bases. The tail of the sequence fits TRBJ2-7 better, so the J call may be wrong. The CDR3 is CASSLPGWAYEQYF. The DNA is as follows: TGTGCCAGCAGCCTACCGGGATGGGCCTACGAGCAGTACTTC.